The next 24 T cell receptor beta chains were all read from a single sample in a study of CD8 T cells in ankylosing spondylitis. TCRdb reanalysed the 5' RACE reads using MiXCR and keeps one entry per CDR3 protein. The sample shows 200,000 or so distinct CDR3 sequences, 10% to 15% of them seen only once. Material: blood, either unsorted or a sorted T cell fraction (not recorded which). The receptors come from a female donor with ankylosing spondylitis or in good health (not recorded which).

This clonotype was seen more than once but under ten times. V is TRBV7-6 and J is TRBJ1-5; 8 positions match TRBD1. The trim removed 4 bases at V and 7 bases at J, leaving 6 bases unmatched. Looked up from germline, CDR1 is SGHVS and CDR2 is FNYEAQ. The CDR3 is made up of 14 amino acids. CDR3 DNA sequence: TGTGCCAGCAGCTCCCAGGGGGCGGACCAGCCCCAGCATTTT. This codes for CASSSQGADQPQHF.

The sample holds many counts of this clonotype. The V call is TRBV30, the J call TRBJ1-5; no clear D. The germline V gene encodes CDR1 GTSNPN and CDR2 SVGIG (reference sequence). V dropped 4 bases and J dropped 1 base, with 5 bases sitting between them. CDR3 length equals 12 residues. The DNA for the CDR3 is TGTGCCTGGAAACAGAGCAATCAGCCCCAGCATTTT. Residues: CAWKQSNQPQHF.

The sample holds many counts of this clonotype. CDR3 DNA sequence: TGCAGCGTTGATAGGGGGAACACTGAAGCTTTCTTT. Amino acid sequence: CSVDRGNTEAFF. The chain recombines TRBV29-1 with TRBJ1-1; weak D call: TRBD1 (5 bases). In germline, CDR1 is SQVTM, CDR2 ANQGSEA. The CDR3 length is 12 residues. Trimming shortened V by 3 bases and J by 1 base, and 6 bases separated the two germline ends.

This clonotype was detected ten times or more. One junction end disagrees with the germline gene, perhaps due to a read error. The rearrangement links TRBV7-3 to TRBJ2-3; perhaps TRBD2 as D (5 bases). Germline loops: CDR1 SGHTA, CDR2 FQGTGA. This CDR3 region has 14 residues. CDR3 loop: CASSLTRDTDTQYF. For the CDR3, the DNA is TGTGCCAGCAGCCTAACTCGGGACACAGATACGCAGTATTTT. Based on the CDR3 plus reference TRBV7-3 and TRBJ2-3, the full variable domain is GAGVSQTPSNKVTEKGKYVELRCDPISGHTALYWYRQSLGQGPEFLIYFQGTGAADDSGLPNDRFFAVRPEGSVSTLKIQRTERGDSAVYLCASSLTRDTDTQYFGPGTRLTVL.

This clonotype was observed at least ten times. The V call is TRBV4-3, the J call TRBJ2-3; maybe TRBD2 (6 bases). Germline V lookup: CDR1 LGHNA, CDR2 YSLEER. The CDR3 sequence is 16 residues long. Trimming left V 0 bases short and J 6 bases short, with 16 bases between. CDR3 loop: CASSQDFVDYEDTQYF. In DNA, the CDR3 is TGCGCCAGCAGCCAAGATTTTGTGGACTATGAGGATACGCAGTATTTT.

The chain links TRBV6-2 or TRBV6-3 to TRBJ1-5; no clear D gene. Per the germline V gene, CDR1 is MNHEY and CDR2 is SVGEGT. Deletions cut 6 bases from V and 5 bases from J, with 8 bases between. The CDR3 runs to 12 residues. The CDR3 spells CASSQKDQPQHF. The CDR3 DNA follows: TGTGCCAGCAGCCAAAAGGATCAGCCCCAGCATTTT.

This clonotype was recorded many times. This sequence joins TRBV5-1 and TRBJ1-1; D call uncertain. Germline V gene sequence: CDR1 SGHRS, CDR2 YFSETQ. CDR3 length equals 11 residues. Trimming cost V 1 base and J 2 bases, with 0 bases left between them. CDR3 in DNA: TGCGCCAGCAGCTTGAACACTGAAGCTTTCTTT. Protein sequence: CASSLNTEAFF. The full variable domain, in which reference TRBV5-1 and TRBJ1-1 provide the parts outside the CDR3, is KAGVTQTPRYLIKTRGQQVTLSCSPISGHRSVSWYQQTPGQGLQFLFEYFSETQRNKGNFPGRFSGRQFSNSRSEMNVSTLELGDSALYLCASSLNTEAFFGQGTRLTVV.

At least ten counts were recorded for this clonotype. The V and J genes are TRBV12-3 or TRBV12-4 and TRBJ2-1; 7 nucleotides align to TRBD2. The CDR3 extends over 13 amino acids. V trimming: 4 bases; J trimming: 4 bases; junction bases outside the gene matches: 1. CDR3 in amino acids: CASSWEGYNEQFF. For the CDR3, the DNA is TGTGCCAGCAGTTGGGAGGGTTACAATGAGCAGTTCTTC.

This clonotype was picked up many times. The rearrangement joins TRBV15 to TRBJ1-3; the match to TRBD1 covers 9 bases. CDR3 length: 16 amino acids. J lost 4 bases, V lost 5 bases, and 9 bases had no gene match. The germline V gene encodes CDR1 LNHNV and CDR2 YYDKDF (reference sequence). CDR3 nucleotides: TGTGCCACCAGCCAACGGACAGGGGTTCGAGGAAACACCATATATTTT. It encodes CATSQRTGVRGNTIYF.

This clonotype occurred a few times. The rearrangement joins TRBV12-3 or TRBV12-4 to TRBJ2-3; TRBD2 matches 9 bases. V was clipped by 6 bases and J by 3 bases; unmatched bases: 4. The CDR3 covers 14 residues. The chain's CDR3 is CASRMAGGTDTQYF. The DNA for the CDR3 is TGTGCCAGCAGGATGGCGGGAGGGACAGATACGCAGTATTTT.

This clonotype was seen many times. The J gene is TRBJ2-1, the V gene TRBV20-1, with 7 bases that match TRBD1. This CDR3 has 13 residues. Germline CDR1 reads DFQATT; CDR2 reads SNEGSKA (reference sequence). The ends lost 3 bases at V and 4 bases at J; junction bases unmatched: 3. CDR3 DNA sequence: TGCAGTGCTAGGGGGACAGTTTACAATGAGCAGTTCTTC. Protein sequence: CSARGTVYNEQFF.

Many counts were recorded for this clonotype. J is TRBJ2-7 and V is TRBV7-8; perhaps TRBD1 as D (5 bases). Germline CDR1 SGHVS, CDR2 FQNEAQ. V was shortened by 0 bases and J by 1 base, with 13 bases between the two germline ends. The CDR3 loop spans 16 amino acids. The CDR3 protein is CASSLAGQIMSYEQYF. The CDR3 DNA is TGTGCCAGCAGCTTAGCGGGGCAGATAATGTCCTACGAGCAGTACTTC.

This clonotype was seen repeatedly, ten times or more. The chain uses TRBV7-2 and TRBJ2-3; either TRBD1 or TRBD2 may fit D (5 bases each). Looked up from germline, CDR1 is SGHTA and CDR2 is FQGNSA. The CDR3 length is 16 residues. Trimming cost V 1 base and J 6 bases, with 17 bases left between them. CDR3 loop: CASSLGIGAGEDTQYF. The DNA for the CDR3 is TGTGCCAGCAGCTTAGGGATCGGGGCTGGTGAGGATACGCAGTATTTT.

This clonotype was counted only a few times. The CDR3 spells CASSLRFNSPLHF. Written as DNA, the CDR3 is TGTGCCAGCAGTTTAAGGTTTAATTCACCCCTCCACTTT. This rearrangement joins TRBV27 to TRBJ1-6, with D unresolved. V lost 2 bases and J lost 6, with 5 bases in between. The germline V gene encodes CDR1 MNHEY and CDR2 SMNVEV (reference sequence). This CDR3 is 13 amino acids long.

Concerning this clonotype itself: This may arise from a read error, as a much more abundant clone is one base away. The chain joins TRBV29-1 to TRBJ2-2; the D call may be TRBD1 or TRBD2 (5 bases each). Trimming shortened V by 7 bases and J by 6 bases, and 18 bases separated the two germline ends. Germline V gene lookup returns CDR1 SQVTM and CDR2 ANQGSEA. CDR3 length equals 14 residues. The CDR3 spells CSAGPSEISGELFF. The CDR3 nucleotides read TGCAGCGCGGGACCGAGTGAAATTTCCGGGGAGCTGTTTTTT.

This clonotype showed up many times. The chain carries TRBV20-1 and TRBJ1-1; D is unresolved. The V and J ends lost 3 bases and 3 bases respectively, with 8 bases between them. This CDR3 spans 12 amino acids. Germline CDR1 and CDR2: DFQATT and SNEGSKA (reference sequence). The CDR3 reads CSARSLDTEAFF. The CDR3 nucleotides read TGCAGTGCTAGGTCTTTAGACACTGAAGCTTTCTTT.

This clonotype was recorded at least ten times. The rearrangement links TRBV12-3 or TRBV12-4 to TRBJ2-1; 11 bases align to TRBD2. The CDR3 loop spans 12 amino acids. V gave up 6 bases and J gave up 15 bases; unmatched junction bases: 7. DNA of the CDR3: TGTGCCAGCAGCCCCCGGACTAGCGGGCTGTTCTTC. Protein: CASSPRTSGLFF.

This clonotype was picked up many times. This sequence joins TRBV7-2 and TRBJ2-3; 8 bases line up with TRBD1. In germline, CDR1 is SGHTA, CDR2 FQGNSA. CDR3 length equals 15 residues. The trim removed 2 bases at V and 4 bases at J, leaving 5 bases unmatched. The CDR3 DNA reads as TGTGCCAGCAGCTTAACAGGGGGAAGGTCAGATACGCAGTATTTT. This gives the protein CASSLTGGRSDTQYF.

The table lists this clonotype with a few counts. The chain carries TRBV27 and TRBJ2-1; D is unresolved. Trimming removed 5 bases from V and 1 base from J, with 9 bases in between. This CDR3 is 14 amino acids long. Germline CDR1 is MNHEY and CDR2 is SMNVEV (reference sequence). CDR3 protein: CASSSLRSYNEQFF. In DNA form, the CDR3 reads TGTGCCAGCAGTAGCCTACGGTCCTACAATGAGCAGTTCTTC.

V gene TRBV7-2 combines with J gene TRBJ2-3, with D possibly matching TRBD2 (6 bases). The CDR3 has 16 amino acids. Per the germline V gene, CDR1 is SGHTA and CDR2 is FQGNSA. V was pared by 5 bases and J by 0 bases, with 15 bases between. CDR3 sequence (DNA): TGTGCCAGCAGCCCCCCTAGCGCCCCTAGCACAGATACGCAGTATTTT. This translates into CASSPPSAPSTDTQYF.

There are many counts of this clonotype. V is TRBV7-2 and J is TRBJ2-2, with D possibly TRBD2 on 6 matching bases. The CDR3 length is 16 residues. V lost 0 bases to trimming and J lost 2 bases, with 10 bases between them. Germline V gene data show CDR1 as SGHTA and CDR2 as FQGNSA. DNA of the CDR3: TGTGCCAGCAGCTTAGCCCTGGGACTTAACACCGGGGAGCTGTTTTTT. Its protein product is CASSLALGLNTGELFF.

This clonotype was recorded many times. V usage is TRBV6-2 or TRBV6-3 and J usage is TRBJ2-2, with a tentative D call TRBD1 (6 bases). This CDR3 region has 15 residues. Trimming removed 4 bases at V and 0 bases at J, with 9 bases between. Germline CDR1 and CDR2: MNHEY and SVGEGT. The CDR3 region has the DNA TGTGCCAGCAGTTCCCGGGACACGAACACCGGGGAGCTGTTTTTT. Residues: CASSSRDTNTGELFF.

This clonotype was counted many times. This sequence joins TRBV5-1 and TRBJ2-7; D is possibly TRBD1 or TRBD2 (5 bases each). CDR3 length: 14 residues. The V end was cut by 4 bases, the J end by 2 bases, with 13 bases between. Looked up from germline, CDR1 is SGHRS and CDR2 is YFSETQ. This CDR3 reads CASSKGPGTYEQYF. CDR3 in DNA: TGCGCCAGCAGCAAGGGACCGGGTACCTACGAGCAGTACTTC.

With respect to this clonotype: Since a much larger clone is just one base distant, this may be a read error. The chain links TRBV3-1 to TRBJ1-1; no definite D call. The V gene's germline CDR1 is LGHDT and CDR2 YNNKEL (reference sequence). The CDR3 has 15 amino acids. CDR3 nucleotides: TGTGCCAGCAGCCAAGACAGAATCATGAACACTGAAGCTCTCTTT. This gives the protein CASSQDRIMNTEALF. Full variable domain (rest looked up from reference TRBV3-1 and TRBJ1-1): DTAVSQTPKYLVTQMGNDKSIKCEQNLGHDTMYWYKQDSKKFLKIMFSYNNKELIINETVPNRFSPKSPDKAHLNLHINSLELGDSAVYFCASSQDRIMNTEALFGQGTRLTVV.